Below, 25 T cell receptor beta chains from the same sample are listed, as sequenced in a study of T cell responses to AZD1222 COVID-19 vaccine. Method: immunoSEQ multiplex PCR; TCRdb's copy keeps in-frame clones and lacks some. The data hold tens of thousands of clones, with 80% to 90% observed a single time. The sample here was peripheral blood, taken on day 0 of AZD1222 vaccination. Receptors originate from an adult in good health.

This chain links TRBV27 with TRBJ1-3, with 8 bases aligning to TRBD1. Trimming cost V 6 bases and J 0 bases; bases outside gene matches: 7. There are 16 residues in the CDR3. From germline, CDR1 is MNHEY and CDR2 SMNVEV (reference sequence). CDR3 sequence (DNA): TGTGCCAGCAGACGACAGGGGCTGAGCTCTGGAAACACCATATATTTT. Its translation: CASRRQGLSSGNTIYF.

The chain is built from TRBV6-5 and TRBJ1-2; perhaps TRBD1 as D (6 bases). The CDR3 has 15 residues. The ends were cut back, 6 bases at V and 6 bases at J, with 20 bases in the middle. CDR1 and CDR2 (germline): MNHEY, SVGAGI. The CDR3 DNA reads TGTGCCAGCAGCCGAAAGCCCGGGGGCCGGCATGGCTACACCTTC. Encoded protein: CASSRKPGGRHGYTF.

The CDR3 DNA follows: TGTGCCAGCGCGTCGAAGTCTGGGGCCAACGTCCTGACTTTC. Protein: CASASKSGANVLTF. The rearrangement uses TRBV14 and TRBJ2-6, with D hard to call. The V and J ends lost 8 bases and 1 base respectively, with 9 bases between them. This CDR3 is built from 14 residues. The germline V gene encodes CDR1 SGHDN and CDR2 FVKESK.

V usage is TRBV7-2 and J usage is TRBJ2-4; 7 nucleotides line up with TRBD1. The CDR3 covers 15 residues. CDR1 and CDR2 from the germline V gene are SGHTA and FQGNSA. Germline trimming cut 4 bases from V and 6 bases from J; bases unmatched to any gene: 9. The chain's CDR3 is CASSSSGTVTNIQYF. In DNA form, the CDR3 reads TGTGCCAGCAGCTCCTCCGGGACAGTGACAAACATTCAGTACTTC.

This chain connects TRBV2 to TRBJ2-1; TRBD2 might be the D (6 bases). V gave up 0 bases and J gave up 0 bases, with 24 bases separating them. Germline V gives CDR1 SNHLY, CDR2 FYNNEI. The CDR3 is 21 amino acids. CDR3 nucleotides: TGTGCCAGCAGTGAAGCGCTTATTGCTGGGGGGAGATGGGGCTCCTACAATGAGCAGTTCTTC. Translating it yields CASSEALIAGGRWGSYNEQFF.

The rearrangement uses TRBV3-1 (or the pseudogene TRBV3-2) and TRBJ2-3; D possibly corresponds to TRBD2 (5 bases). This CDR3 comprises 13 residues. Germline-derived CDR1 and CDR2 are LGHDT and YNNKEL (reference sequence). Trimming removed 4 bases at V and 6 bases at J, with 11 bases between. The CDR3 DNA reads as TGTGCCAGCAGCCCTTACGGGGTGGATACGCAGTATTTT. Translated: CASSPYGVDTQYF.

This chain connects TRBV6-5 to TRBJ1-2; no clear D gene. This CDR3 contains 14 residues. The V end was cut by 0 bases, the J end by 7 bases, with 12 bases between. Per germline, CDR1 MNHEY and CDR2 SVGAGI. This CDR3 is CASSYSSSFSGYTF. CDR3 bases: TGTGCCAGCAGTTACTCTAGCAGTTTTAGTGGCTACACCTTC.

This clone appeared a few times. Written as DNA, the CDR3 is TGTGCCACCAGCAGAGGGGCAGGAACAATCTATGGCTACACCTTC. Its translation is CATSRGAGTIYGYTF. The J gene is TRBJ1-2, the V gene TRBV15; D not certain. This CDR3 has 15 residues. The germline V gene has CDR1 LNHNV and CDR2 YYDKDF (reference sequence). Trimming took 1 base from V and 4 from J, leaving 13 bases between them.

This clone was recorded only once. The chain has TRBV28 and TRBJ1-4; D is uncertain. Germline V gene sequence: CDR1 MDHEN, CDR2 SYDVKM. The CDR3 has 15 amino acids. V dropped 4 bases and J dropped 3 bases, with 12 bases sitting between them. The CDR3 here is CASSSSGNPNEKLFF. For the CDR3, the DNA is TGTGCCAGCAGTTCATCCGGGAACCCTAATGAAAAACTGTTTTTT.

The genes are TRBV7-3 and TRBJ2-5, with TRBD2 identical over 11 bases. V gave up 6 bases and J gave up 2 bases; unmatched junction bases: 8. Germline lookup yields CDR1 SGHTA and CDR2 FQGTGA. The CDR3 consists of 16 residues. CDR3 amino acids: CASRTGLAGIQETQYF. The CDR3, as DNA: TGTGCCAGCAGGACCGGACTAGCGGGTATACAAGAGACCCAGTACTTC.

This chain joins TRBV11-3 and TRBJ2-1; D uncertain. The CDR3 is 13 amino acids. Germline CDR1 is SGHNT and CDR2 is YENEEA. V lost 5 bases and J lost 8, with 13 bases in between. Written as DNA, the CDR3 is TGTGCCAGCAGCCTCTCGGACCTTGATGAGCAGTTCTTC. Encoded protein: CASSLSDLDEQFF.

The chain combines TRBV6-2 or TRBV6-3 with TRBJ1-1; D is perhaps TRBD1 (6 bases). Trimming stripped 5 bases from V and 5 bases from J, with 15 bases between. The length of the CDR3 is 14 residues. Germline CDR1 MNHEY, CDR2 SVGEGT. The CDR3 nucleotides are TGTGCCAGCAGTCCCCCCGGGACAACTACTGAAGCTTTCTTT. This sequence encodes CASSPPGTTTEAFF.

CDR3 amino acids: CASSLVVETQYF. CDR3 coding DNA: TGTGCCAGCAGTTTGGTAGTAGAGACCCAGTACTTC. The chain has TRBV12-3 or TRBV12-4 and TRBJ2-5, with D unclear. The CDR3 runs to 12 residues. The V end was cut by 3 bases, the J end by 4 bases, with 6 bases between.

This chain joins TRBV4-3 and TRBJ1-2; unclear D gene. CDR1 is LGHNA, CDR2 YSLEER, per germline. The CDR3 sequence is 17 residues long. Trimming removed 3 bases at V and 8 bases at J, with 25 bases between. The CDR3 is CASSQGASMIHPRGYTF. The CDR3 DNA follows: TGCGCCAGCAGCCAGGGCGCGTCCATGATTCACCCGAGGGGCTACACCTTC.

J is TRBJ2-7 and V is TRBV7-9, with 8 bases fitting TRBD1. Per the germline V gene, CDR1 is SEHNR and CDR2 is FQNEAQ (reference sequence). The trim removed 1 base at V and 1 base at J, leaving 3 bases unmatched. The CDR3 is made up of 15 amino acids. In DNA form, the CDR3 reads TGTGCCAGCAGCTTAGTGCAGGGGGCTTCCTACGAGCAGTACTTC. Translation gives CASSLVQGASYEQYF.

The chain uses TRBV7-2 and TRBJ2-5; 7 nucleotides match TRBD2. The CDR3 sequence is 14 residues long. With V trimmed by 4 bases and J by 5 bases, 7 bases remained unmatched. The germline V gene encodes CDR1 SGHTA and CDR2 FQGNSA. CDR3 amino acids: CASSSPAGGETQYF. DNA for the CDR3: TGTGCCAGCAGCTCACCGGCCGGGGGGGAGACCCAGTACTTC.

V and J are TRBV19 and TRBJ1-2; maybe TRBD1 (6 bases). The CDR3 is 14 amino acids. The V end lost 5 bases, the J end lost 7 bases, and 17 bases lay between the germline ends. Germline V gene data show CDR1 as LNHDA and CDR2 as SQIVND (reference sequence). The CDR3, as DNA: TGTGCCAGTAGTCCTGCAGGGGTATGGGTTGGCTACACCTTC. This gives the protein CASSPAGVWVGYTF.

The CDR3 here is CASSRGTGDYGYTF. CDR3 DNA: TGTGCCAGCAGCCGTGGGACAGGCGACTATGGCTACACCTTC. The chain couples TRBV7-3 to TRBJ1-2; 8 bases are a match to TRBD1. Germline assignment: CDR1 SGHTA and CDR2 FQGTGA. CDR3 length equals 14 residues. Trimming cost V 5 bases and J 3 bases; bases outside gene matches: 5.

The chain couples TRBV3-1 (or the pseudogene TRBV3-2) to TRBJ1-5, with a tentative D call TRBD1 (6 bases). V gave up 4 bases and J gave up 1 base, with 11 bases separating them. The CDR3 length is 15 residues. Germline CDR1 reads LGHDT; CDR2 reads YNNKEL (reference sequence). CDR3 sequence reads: CASSPGTQSNQPQHF. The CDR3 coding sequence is TGTGCCAGCAGCCCCGGGACACAAAGCAATCAGCCCCAGCATTTT.

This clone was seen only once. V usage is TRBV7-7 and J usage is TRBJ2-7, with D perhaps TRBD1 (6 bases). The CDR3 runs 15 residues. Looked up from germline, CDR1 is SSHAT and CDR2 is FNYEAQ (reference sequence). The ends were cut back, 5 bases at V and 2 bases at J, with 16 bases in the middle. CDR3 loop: CASSPLTGITYEQYF. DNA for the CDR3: TGTGCCAGCAGCCCGTTAACAGGGATCACCTACGAGCAGTACTTC.

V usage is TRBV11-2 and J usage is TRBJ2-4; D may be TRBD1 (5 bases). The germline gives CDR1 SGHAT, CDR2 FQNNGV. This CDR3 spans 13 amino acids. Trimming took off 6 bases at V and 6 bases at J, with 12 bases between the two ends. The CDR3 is CASRFPGINIQYF. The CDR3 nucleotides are TGTGCCAGCAGATTCCCAGGGATAAACATTCAGTACTTC.

This chain's CDR3 is CASSYTPWTGENTEAFF. The CDR3 region has the DNA TGTGCCAGCAGTTACACTCCATGGACAGGGGAGAACACTGAAGCTTTCTTT. This chain links TRBV6-2 or TRBV6-3 with TRBJ1-1, with 9 bases lining up with TRBD1. CDR1 and CDR2 from the germline V gene are MNHEY and SVGEGT. The CDR3 consists of 17 residues. V lost 2 bases, J lost 1 base, and 8 bases stayed unmatched.

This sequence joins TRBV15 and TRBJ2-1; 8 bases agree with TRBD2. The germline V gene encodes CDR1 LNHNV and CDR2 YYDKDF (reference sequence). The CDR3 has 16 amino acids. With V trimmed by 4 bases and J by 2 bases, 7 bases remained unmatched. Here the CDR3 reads CATSTEGGRPYNEQFF. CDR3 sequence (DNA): TGTGCCACCAGCACGGAGGGCGGGAGGCCCTACAATGAGCAGTTCTTC.

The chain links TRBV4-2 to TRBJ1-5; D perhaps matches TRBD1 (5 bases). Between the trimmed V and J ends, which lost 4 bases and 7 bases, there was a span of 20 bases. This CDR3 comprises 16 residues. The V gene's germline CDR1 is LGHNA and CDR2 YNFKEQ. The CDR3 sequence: CASSLNRDSRRQPQHF. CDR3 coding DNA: TGTGCCAGCAGCCTCAACCGGGACTCCAGGAGACAGCCCCAGCATTTT.

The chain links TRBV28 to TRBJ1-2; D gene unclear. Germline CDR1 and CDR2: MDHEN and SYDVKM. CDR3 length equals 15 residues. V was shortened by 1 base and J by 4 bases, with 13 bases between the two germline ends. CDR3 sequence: CASSLSGEVGYGYTF. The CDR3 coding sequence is TGTGCCAGCAGTTTATCGGGTGAGGTAGGCTATGGCTACACCTTC.